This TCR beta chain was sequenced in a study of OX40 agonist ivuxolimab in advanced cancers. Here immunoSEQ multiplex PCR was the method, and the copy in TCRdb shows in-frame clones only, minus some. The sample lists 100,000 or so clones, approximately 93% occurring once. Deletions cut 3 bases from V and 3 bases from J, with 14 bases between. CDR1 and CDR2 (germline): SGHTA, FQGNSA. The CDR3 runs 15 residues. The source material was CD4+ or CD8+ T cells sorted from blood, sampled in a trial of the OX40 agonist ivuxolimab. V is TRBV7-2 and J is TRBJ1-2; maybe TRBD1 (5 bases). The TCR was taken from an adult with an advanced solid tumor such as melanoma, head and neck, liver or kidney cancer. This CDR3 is CASSFSTGAHYGYTF. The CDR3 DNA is TGTGCCAGCAGCTTTTCCACCGGGGCCCACTATGGCTACACCTTC.